This T cell receptor (beta chain) was identified in a study of beta chain features in type 1 diabetes (dated by TCRdb to the late 2010s). Notes on the research overall: Mean age, gender distribution, total cell number and subset yield did not differ between patients and healthy donors. A total of 100 million to 140 million sorted cells were examined across all samples, and the number of cells per subset was strongly correlated with RNA yield. Whereas all 30 or so donors provided naive and central memory subsets, regulatory and stem cell-like memory subsets were isolated from just 8 patients and roughly 8 healthy donors. The study compared TCRB repertoires of sorted circulating CD4+ T cell subsets between recently diagnosed type 1 diabetes patients and matched healthy donors. Overall study outcomes, separate from this receptor: Only small numbers of individuals were included in the HLA sub-analyses, which left unresolved whether HLA type had any influence on TCRB rearrangement. Naive, central memory and regulatory TCRB repertoires appeared to be more similar among patients than among healthy donors. Fewer insertions and more nucleotide deletions at VDJ recombination sites were observed in patients with type 1 diabetes, implying thymic rearrangement abnormalities. Because cDNA was sequenced instead of genomic DNA, activated cells with high expression could be over-represented, although the groups did not differ in activation or CD3 levels. In all four CD4+ subsets, TCRB CDR3 length was moderately but significantly shorter in type 1 diabetes patients. Shorter templates might have been favored by PCR, but patient and control samples were amplified and corrected together, so both groups would have been affected equally by any skew.

Each donor gave one peripheral blood draw, around 0.12 L on average, collected into heparinised tubes. Naive, central memory, regulatory and stem cell-like memory CD4+ T cells were sorted on a BD FACSAria II using a panel including CD45RO, CCR7, CD25, CD127, CD95 and CD27. Purity was above 98% for every sorted population. Right away, PBMCs were isolated by Lymphoprep density gradient centrifugation and were stained directly, with no culture step. So that batch effects would be minimized, each experiment stained and sorted samples in pairs, pairing one healthy donor with one patient. The entire isolated RNA was reverse transcribed using the High Capacity cDNA Reverse Transcription Kit, and thus expressed TCRB transcripts were sequenced. Deep immunoSEQ sequencing was performed on naive, central memory and regulatory T cell samples, with an average of roughly 3.5 million total reads per sample. Sorted cells were lysed in RLT buffer and RNA was extracted with DNase-treated RNeasy Micro or Mini kits, depending on cell number. Each cell subset was processed separately to prevent cross-contamination, with patient and healthy donor samples processed together. The immunoSEQ multiplex PCR was used to amplify TCRB sequences from cDNA, generating 87-bp fragments that spanned the CDR3 region. Amplicons were sequenced on the Illumina HiSeq platform. Processing in the source paper ran as follows. Synthetic template baselines were used to correct PCR bias computationally, reads within Hamming distance 2 were collapsed, and singletons that could not be merged were discarded. Reads were aligned against IMGT so that V, D and J genes, CDR3 length and insertions or deletions at six rearrangement sites could be assigned. Within each subset, clonotype counts were normalized to sorted cell number, and only after that were true diversity and Gini coefficients computed with the tcR R package. Repertoire sharing was quantified using the overlap coefficient calculated on TCRB nucleotide sequences. Held by TCRdb, this immuneACCESS table contains in-frame sequences only and omits some clones. Under half of the omission traces to an unresolved V gene where checked; the cause of the rest is unknown. That table is the source of V, J and clone size, and D and trimming were worked out from the DNA. The sample records 95,000 to 150,000 clones, less than 20% of which are singletons. Jointly, the top ten make up 2.3% of the sample.

V was cut back by 5 bases and J by 4 bases, leaving a gap of 12 bases between them. The CDR3, cysteine through phenylalanine, is 14 amino acids long. Only the CDR3 part of the read is kept: 42 bases, read in frame from the first base. CDR1 PRHDT and CDR2 FYEKMQ are derived from the germline V gene (reference sequence). A word on this clone: Its specific antigen is unknown. Per-nucleotide qualities are absent, and no much larger clonotype sits a single base away.

This TCR was recovered from a man aged 25 to 40 with type 1 diabetes. The sequence joins TRBV13 to TRBJ2-1; the D gene is perhaps TRBD1, on 6 matching bases. Specimen: central memory CD4+ T cells from blood. CDR3 region: CASSPSQGYNEQFF. The DNA is as follows: TGTGCCAGCAGCCCCAGTCAGGGGTACAATGAGCAGTTCTTC.